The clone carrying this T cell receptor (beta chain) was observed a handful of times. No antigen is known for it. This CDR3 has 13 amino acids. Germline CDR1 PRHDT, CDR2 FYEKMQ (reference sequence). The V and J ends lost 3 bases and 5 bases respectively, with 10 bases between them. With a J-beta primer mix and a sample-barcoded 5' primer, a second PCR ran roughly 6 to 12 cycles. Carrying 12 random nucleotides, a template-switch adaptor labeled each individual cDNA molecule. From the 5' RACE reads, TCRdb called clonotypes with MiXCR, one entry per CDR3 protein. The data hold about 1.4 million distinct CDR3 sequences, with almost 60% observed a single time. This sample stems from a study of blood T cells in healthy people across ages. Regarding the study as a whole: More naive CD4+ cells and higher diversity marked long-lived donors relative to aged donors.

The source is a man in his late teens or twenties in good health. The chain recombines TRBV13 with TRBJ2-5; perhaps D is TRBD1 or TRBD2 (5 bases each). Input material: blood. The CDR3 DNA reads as TGTGCCAGCAGCTTCGGGGCCGAGGAGACCCAGTACTTC. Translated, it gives CASSFGAEETQYF.